This TCR beta chain was sequenced in a study of regulatory T cells in long-lasting Graves disease. General observations from the study: The study found TRBV28, TRBJ1-2 and TRBJ2-5 favored in persistent disease.

This clonotype was counted ten times or more. What it binds is not known. The CDR3 has 17 amino acids. Germline V gives CDR1 SNHLY, CDR2 FYNNEI. V dropped 4 bases and J dropped 6; count of bases not matched to a gene: 12. Time point given: newly diagnosed GD, antithyroid drugs for less than 3 months. Scientists built the TCR library using RNA that was extracted from PBMCs. Collection of peripheral blood (roughly 9.7 milliliters) was done using EDTA tubes. Sequencing libraries for TCR beta were prepared with iRepertoire HTBI primers and Arm-PCR of CDR3 regions. Via MiXCR, TCRdb re-called the multiplex PCR reads, giving one row per CDR3 protein. The sample carries approximately 540,000 distinct CDR3 sequences, 12% recorded once. These data also featured in a second study, about T cells in Graves' hyperthyroidism and ophthalmopathy. Turning to that study: Clonotypes that were expanded in thyroid above 0.001 mostly appeared in blood too. Ophthalmopathy was model-predicted a median about 6 months pre-onset.

The rearrangement uses TRBV2 and TRBJ1-1; the match to TRBD1 covers 12 bases. The sequenced sample was peripheral blood mononuclear cells (PBMCs), obtained at new diagnosis, from a patient treated with antithyroid drugs. This sequence originates from a woman aged 30 to 39 with Graves disease. The CDR3 loop is CASSGDWDRGLPSEAFF. Here the CDR3 DNA reads TGTGCCAGCAGTGGGGATTGGGACAGGGGGCTACCGTCTGAAGCTTTCTTT.